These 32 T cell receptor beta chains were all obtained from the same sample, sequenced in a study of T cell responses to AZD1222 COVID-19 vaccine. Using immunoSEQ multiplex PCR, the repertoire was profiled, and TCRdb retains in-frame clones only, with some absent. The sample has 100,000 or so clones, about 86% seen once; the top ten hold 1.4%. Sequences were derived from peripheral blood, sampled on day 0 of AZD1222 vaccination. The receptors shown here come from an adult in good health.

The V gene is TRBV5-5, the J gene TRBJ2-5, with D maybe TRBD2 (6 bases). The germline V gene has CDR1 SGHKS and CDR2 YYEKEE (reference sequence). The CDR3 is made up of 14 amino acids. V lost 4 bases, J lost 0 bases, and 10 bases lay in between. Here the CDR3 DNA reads TGTGCCAGCAGCCCTTTAGCGGACCAAGAGACCCAGTACTTC. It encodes CASSPLADQETQYF.

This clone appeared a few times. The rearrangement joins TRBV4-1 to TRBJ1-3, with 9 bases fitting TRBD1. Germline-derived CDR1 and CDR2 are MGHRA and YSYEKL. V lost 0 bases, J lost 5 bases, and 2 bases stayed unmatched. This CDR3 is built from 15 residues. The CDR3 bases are TGCGCCAGCAGCCAAGATGGGACAGGGAGAAACACCATATATTTT. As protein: CASSQDGTGRNTIYF.

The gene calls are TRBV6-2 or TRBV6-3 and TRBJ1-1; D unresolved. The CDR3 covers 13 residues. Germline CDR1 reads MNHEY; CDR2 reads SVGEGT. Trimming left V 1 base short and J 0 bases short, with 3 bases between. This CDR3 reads CASSYFMNTEAFF. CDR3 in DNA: TGTGCCAGCAGTTACTTTATGAACACTGAAGCTTTCTTT.

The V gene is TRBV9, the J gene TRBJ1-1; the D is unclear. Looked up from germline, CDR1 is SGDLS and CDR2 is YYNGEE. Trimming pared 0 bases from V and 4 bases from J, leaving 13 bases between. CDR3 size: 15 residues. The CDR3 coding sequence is TGTGCCAGCAGCGTAGAGGTTTTCGGTCGCACTGAAGCTTTCTTT. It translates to CASSVEVFGRTEAFF.

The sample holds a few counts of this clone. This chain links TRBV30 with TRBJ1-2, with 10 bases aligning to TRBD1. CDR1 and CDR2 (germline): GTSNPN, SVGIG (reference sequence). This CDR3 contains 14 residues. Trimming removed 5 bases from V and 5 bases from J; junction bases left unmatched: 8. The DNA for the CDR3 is TGTGCCTGGGTTGAAGGACAGGGGGGGTATGGCTACACCTTC. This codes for CAWVEGQGGYGYTF.

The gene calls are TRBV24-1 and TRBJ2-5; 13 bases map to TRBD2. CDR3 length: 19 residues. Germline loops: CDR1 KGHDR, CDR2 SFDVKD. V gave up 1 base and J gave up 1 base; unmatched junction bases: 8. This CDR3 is CATSDFGTSGKSRQETQYF. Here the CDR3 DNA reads TGTGCCACCAGTGATTTTGGGACTAGCGGGAAGTCCCGCCAAGAGACCCAGTACTTC.

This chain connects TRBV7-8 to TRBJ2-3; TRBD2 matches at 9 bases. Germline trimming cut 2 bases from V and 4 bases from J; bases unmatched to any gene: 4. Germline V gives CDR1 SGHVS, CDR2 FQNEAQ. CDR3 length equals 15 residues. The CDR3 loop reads CASSLIRLAADTQYF. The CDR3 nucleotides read TGTGCCAGCAGCTTAATTCGACTAGCGGCAGATACGCAGTATTTT.

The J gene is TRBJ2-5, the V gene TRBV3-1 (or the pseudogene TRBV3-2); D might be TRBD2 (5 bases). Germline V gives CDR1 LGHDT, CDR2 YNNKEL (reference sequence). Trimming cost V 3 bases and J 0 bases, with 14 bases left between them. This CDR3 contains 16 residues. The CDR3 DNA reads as TGTGCCAGCAGCCACTATTCTAGCTTGTACCAAGAGACCCAGTACTTC. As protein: CASSHYSSLYQETQYF.

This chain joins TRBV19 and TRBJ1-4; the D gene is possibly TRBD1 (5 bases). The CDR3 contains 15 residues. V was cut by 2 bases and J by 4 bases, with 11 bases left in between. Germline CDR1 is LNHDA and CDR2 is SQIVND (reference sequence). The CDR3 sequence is CASSIRPGLNEKLFF. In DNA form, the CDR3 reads TGTGCCAGTAGTATAAGACCAGGGCTTAATGAAAAACTGTTTTTT.

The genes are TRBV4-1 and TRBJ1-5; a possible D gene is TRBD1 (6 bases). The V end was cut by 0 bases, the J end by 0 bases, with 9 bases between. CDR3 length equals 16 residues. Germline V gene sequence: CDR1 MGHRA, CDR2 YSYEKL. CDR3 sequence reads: CASSQEGTNSNQPQHF. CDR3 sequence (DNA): TGCGCCAGCAGCCAAGAGGGGACAAATAGCAATCAGCCCCAGCATTTT.

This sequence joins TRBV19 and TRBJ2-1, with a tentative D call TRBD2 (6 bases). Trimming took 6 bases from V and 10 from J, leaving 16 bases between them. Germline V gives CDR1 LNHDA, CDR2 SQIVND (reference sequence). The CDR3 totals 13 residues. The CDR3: CASSPGGNQEQFF. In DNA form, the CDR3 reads TGTGCCAGTAGCCCCGGCGGGAACCAAGAGCAGTTCTTC.

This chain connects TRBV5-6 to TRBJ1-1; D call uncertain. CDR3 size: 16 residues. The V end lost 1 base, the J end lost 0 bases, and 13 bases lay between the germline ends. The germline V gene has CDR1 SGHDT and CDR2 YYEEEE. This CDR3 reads CASSLSEVDMNTEAFF. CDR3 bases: TGTGCCAGCAGCTTGTCAGAGGTGGATATGAACACTGAAGCTTTCTTT.

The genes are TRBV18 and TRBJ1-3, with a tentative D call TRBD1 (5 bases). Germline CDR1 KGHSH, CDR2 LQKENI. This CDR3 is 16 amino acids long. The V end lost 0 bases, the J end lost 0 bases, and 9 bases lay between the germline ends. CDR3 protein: CASSPPNRLSGNTIYF. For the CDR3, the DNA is TGTGCCAGCTCACCACCGAACAGGCTCTCTGGAAACACCATATATTTT.

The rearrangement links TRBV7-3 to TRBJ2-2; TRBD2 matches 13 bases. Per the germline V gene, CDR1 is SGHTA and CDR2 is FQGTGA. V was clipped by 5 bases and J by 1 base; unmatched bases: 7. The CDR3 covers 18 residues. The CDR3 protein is CASSPRTSGSLNTGELFF. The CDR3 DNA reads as TGTGCCAGCAGCCCTCGGACTAGCGGGAGTCTGAACACCGGGGAGCTGTTTTTT.

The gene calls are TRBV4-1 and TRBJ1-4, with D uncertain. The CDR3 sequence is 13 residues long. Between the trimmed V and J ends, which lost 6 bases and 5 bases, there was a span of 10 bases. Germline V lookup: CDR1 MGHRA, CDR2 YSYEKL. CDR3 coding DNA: TGCGCCAGCAGTCGATGGCAAAATGAAAAACTGTTTTTT. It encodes CASSRWQNEKLFF.

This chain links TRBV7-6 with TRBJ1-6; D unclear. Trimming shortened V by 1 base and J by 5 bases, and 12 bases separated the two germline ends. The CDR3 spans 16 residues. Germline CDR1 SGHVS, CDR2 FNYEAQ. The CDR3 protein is CASSLDLAANNSPLHF. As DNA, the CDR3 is TGTGCCAGCAGCTTAGATTTGGCAGCGAATAATTCACCCCTCCACTTT.

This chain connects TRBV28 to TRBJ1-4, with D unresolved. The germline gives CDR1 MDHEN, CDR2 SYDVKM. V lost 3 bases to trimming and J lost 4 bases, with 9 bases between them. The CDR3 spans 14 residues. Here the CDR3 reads CASSFGQDNEKLFF. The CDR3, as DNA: TGTGCCAGCAGTTTCGGTCAAGATAATGAAAAACTGTTTTTT.

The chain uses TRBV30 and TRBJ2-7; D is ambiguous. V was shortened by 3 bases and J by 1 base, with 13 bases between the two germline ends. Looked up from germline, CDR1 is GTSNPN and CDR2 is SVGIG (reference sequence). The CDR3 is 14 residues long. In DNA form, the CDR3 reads TGTGCCTGGAGCAACTATATAACGTCCTACGAGCAGTACTTC. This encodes CAWSNYITSYEQYF.

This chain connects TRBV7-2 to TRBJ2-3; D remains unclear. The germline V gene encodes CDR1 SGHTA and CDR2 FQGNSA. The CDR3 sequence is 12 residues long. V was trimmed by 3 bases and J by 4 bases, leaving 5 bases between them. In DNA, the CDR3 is TGTGCCAGCAGCTTGATATCAGATACGCAGTATTTT. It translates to CASSLISDTQYF.

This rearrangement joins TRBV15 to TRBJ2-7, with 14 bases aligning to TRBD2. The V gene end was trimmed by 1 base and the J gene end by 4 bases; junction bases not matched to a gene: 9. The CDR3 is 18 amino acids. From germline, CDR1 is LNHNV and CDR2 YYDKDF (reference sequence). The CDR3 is CATSRALGLAGAGYEQYF. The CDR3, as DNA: TGTGCCACCAGCAGAGCGTTGGGACTAGCGGGAGCGGGGTACGAGCAGTACTTC.

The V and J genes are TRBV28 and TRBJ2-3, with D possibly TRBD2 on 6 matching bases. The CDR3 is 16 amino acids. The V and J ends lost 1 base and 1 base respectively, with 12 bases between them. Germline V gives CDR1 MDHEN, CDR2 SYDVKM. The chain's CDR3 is CASSLYGGAGTDTQYF. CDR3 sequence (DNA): TGTGCCAGCAGTTTATACGGGGGTGCGGGCACAGATACGCAGTATTTT.

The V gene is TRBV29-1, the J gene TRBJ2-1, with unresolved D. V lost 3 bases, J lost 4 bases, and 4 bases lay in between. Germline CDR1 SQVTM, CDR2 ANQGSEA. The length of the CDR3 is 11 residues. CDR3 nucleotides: TGCAGCGTTGACTTGTACAATGAGCAGTTCTTC. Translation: CSVDLYNEQFF.

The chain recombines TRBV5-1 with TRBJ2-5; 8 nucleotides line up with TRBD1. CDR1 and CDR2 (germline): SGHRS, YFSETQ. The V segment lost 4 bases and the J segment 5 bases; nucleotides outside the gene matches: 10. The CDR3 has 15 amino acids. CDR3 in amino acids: CASSTSTGVRETQYF. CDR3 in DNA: TGCGCCAGCAGCACTTCGACAGGGGTTAGGGAGACCCAGTACTTC.

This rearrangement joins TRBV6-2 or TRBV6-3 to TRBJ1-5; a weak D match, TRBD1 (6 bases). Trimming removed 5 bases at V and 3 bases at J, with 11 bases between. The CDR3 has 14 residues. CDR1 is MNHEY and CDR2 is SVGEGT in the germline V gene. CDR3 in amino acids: CASSGGASNQPQHF. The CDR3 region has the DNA TGTGCCAGCAGTGGGGGGGCTTCCAATCAGCCCCAGCATTTT.

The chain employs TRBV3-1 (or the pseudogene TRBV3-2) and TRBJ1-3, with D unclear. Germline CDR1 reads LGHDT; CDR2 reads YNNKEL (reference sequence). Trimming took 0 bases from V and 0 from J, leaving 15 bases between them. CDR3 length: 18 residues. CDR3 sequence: CASSQDAAGASSGNTIYF. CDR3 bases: TGTGCCAGCAGCCAAGATGCAGCTGGAGCGAGCTCTGGAAACACCATATATTTT.

DNA for the CDR3: TGTGCCAGCAGTTTAGGACCTCAGGGTCGTTACAATGAGCAGTTCTTC. Translating it yields CASSLGPQGRYNEQFF. V and J are TRBV28 and TRBJ2-1; TRBD1 might be the D (5 bases). CDR3 length: 16 amino acids. Germline CDR1 and CDR2: MDHEN and SYDVKM. V was shortened by 2 bases and J by 4 bases, with 15 bases between the two germline ends.

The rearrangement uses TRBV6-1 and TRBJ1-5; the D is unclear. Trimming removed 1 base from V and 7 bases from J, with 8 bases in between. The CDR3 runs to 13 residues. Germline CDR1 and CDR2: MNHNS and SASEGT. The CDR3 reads CASSEGTIQPQHF. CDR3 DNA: TGTGCCAGCAGTGAAGGGACCATCCAGCCCCAGCATTTT.

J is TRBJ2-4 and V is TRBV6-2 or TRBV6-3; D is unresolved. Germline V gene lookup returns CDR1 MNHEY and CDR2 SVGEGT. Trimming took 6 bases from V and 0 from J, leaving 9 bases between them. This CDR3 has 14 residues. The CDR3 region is CASSSDLAKNIQYF. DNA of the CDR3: TGTGCCAGCAGCAGCGATCTAGCCAAAAACATTCAGTACTTC.

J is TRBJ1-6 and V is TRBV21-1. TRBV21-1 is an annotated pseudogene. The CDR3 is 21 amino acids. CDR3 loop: CASRSTRPWNRRSSYNSPLHF. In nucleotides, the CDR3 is TGTGCCAGCAGATCAACTAGACCCTGGAACAGGAGGAGCTCCTATAATTCACCCCTCCACTTT.

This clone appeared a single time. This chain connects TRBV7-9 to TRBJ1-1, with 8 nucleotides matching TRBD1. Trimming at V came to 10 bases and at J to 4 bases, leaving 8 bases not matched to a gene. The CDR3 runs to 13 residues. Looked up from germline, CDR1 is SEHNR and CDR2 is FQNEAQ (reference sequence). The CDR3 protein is CAKDRDQVTEAFF. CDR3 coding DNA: TGTGCCAAGGACAGGGACCAGGTCACTGAAGCTTTCTTT.

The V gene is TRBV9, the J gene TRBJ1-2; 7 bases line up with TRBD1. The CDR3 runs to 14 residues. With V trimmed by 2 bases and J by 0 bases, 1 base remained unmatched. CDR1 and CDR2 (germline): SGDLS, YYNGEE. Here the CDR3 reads CASSVGTANYGYTF. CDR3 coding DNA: TGTGCCAGCAGCGTTGGGACAGCTAACTATGGCTACACCTTC. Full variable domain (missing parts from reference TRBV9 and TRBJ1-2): DSGVTQTPKHLITATGQRVTLRCSPRSGDLSVYWYQQSLDQGLQFLIQYYNGEERAKGNILERFSAQQFPDLHSELNLSSLELGDSALYFCASSVGTANYGYTFGSGTRLTVV.

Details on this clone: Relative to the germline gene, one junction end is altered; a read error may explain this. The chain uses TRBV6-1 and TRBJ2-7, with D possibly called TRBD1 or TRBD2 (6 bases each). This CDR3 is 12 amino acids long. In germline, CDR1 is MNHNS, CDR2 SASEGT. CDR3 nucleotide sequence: TGTGCCAGCAGTGAAGGGGGGGCTGAAAGCCCCTTC. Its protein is CASSEGGAESPF.